The next 23 T cell receptor beta chains were all read from a single sample in a study of response to subunit inactivated influenza vaccine. TCRdb reanalysed the RT-PCR reads using MiXCR and keeps one entry per CDR3 protein. Of about 520,000 distinct CDR3 sequences listed, about 25% are singletons. This sample comprised CD4+ T cells sorted from PBMCs, obtained 5 to 6 days after vaccination. The receptor source for this set is a man aged 45-65 years who received an inactivated influenza vaccine.

The chain is built from TRBV5-1 and TRBJ2-1; 7 nucleotides agree with TRBD2. The length of the CDR3 is 14 residues. Trimming took 4 bases from V and 5 from J; bases not matched to a gene: 6. Germline values: CDR1 SGHRS, CDR2 YFSETQ. This chain's CDR3 is CASSGGSNHNEQFF. The CDR3 DNA reads as TGCGCCAGCAGCGGCGGGAGCAACCACAATGAGCAGTTCTTC.

The chain has TRBV29-1 and TRBJ2-3, with TRBD2 identical over 8 bases. Germline assignment: CDR1 SQVTM and CDR2 ANQGSEA. V lost 5 bases, J lost 5 bases, and 9 bases stayed unmatched. The CDR3 extends over 14 amino acids. In DNA, the CDR3 is TGCAGCGTTCTGTCAGCGGGAGTTAAAGATACGCAGTATTTT. As protein: CSVLSAGVKDTQYF.

This clonotype came up a few times. This sequence joins TRBV5-1 and TRBJ2-5, with D possibly called TRBD1 or TRBD2 (6 bases each). CDR3 length equals 14 residues. Trimming removed 6 bases at V and 3 bases at J, with 15 bases between. Per the germline V gene, CDR1 is SGHRS and CDR2 is YFSETQ. CDR3 DNA sequence: TGCGCCAGCAACCGGGGGACAAATGAAGAGACCCAGTACTTC. Translated, it gives CASNRGTNEETQYF.

This clonotype turned up a few times. Here the CDR3 reads CASSPRGDNEQFF. Written as DNA, the CDR3 is TGTGCCAGCAGTCCCCGGGGAGACAATGAGCAGTTCTTC. This chain connects TRBV12-3 or TRBV12-4 to TRBJ2-1, with D tentatively TRBD2 (5 bases). Trimming took off 5 bases at V and 5 bases at J, with 10 bases between the two ends. The CDR3 contains 13 residues.

There are a few counts of this clonotype. The J gene is TRBJ2-7, the V gene TRBV23-1; 10 nucleotides line up with TRBD1. TRBV23-1 is assigned to the ORF class and has an uncertain function. This CDR3 region has 14 residues. The V gene end was trimmed by 4 bases and the J gene end by 5 bases; junction bases not matched to a gene: 5. Here the CDR3 reads CASSPDRGLNEQYF. CDR3 DNA: TGCGCCAGCAGTCCAGACAGGGGGCTGAACGAGCAGTACTTC.

J is TRBJ2-1 and V is TRBV12-3 or TRBV12-4; D not resolved. Trimming removed 10 bases at V and 5 bases at J, with 12 bases between. This CDR3 has 12 residues. The CDR3 region has the DNA TGTGCCACCCGGATGGTTGACAATGAGCAGTTCTTC. Amino acid sequence: CATRMVDNEQFF.

This clonotype occurred many times. The chain uses TRBV9 and TRBJ1-1, with D possibly matching TRBD1 (6 bases). From germline, CDR1 is SGDLS and CDR2 YYNGEE. The V gene lost 1 base and the J gene lost 3 bases, with 10 bases spanning the gap. The CDR3 runs to 14 residues. The CDR3 bases are TGTGCCAGCAGCGTATCCAGGGGCGACACTGAAGCTTTCTTT. This encodes CASSVSRGDTEAFF.

This clonotype was recorded a few times. The chain has TRBV5-1 and TRBJ2-6, with unresolved D. Germline-derived CDR1 and CDR2 are SGHRS and YFSETQ. The CDR3 is 14 amino acids. Trimming removed 5 bases at V and 2 bases at J, with 8 bases between. Here the CDR3 DNA reads TGCGCCAGCAGTGTCCGGGCTGGGGCCAACGTCCTGACTTTC. This codes for CASSVRAGANVLTF. The variable domain in full, with the rest retrieved from reference TRBV5-1 and TRBJ2-6, is KAGVTQTPRYLIKTRGQQVTLSCSPISGHRSVSWYQQTPGQGLQFLFEYFSETQRNKGNFPGRFSGRQFSNSRSEMNVSTLELGDSALYLCASSVRAGANVLTFGAGSRLTVL.

This clonotype was seen a handful of times. The chain recombines TRBV20-1 with TRBJ2-7, with 7 bases aligning to TRBD1. J gave up 0 bases and V 5 bases, and 7 bases lay outside the gene matches. The CDR3 is 14 residues long. From germline, CDR1 is DFQATT and CDR2 SNEGSKA (reference sequence). CDR3 coding DNA: TGCAGTGCTTTTTGGTGGACAGGCTCCTACGAGCAGTACTTC. Amino acids: CSAFWWTGSYEQYF.

There are a few counts of this clonotype. The CDR3 region has the DNA TGTGCCAGCTCTTGGGAGGGGAACGGGCCCCAGCATTTT. Residues: CASSWEGNGPQHF. The chain links TRBV12-3 or TRBV12-4 to TRBJ1-5; a possible D gene is TRBD1 (5 bases). The CDR3 has 13 residues. Deletions cut 8 bases from V and 9 bases from J, with 17 bases between.

CDR3 nucleotide sequence: TGTGCCAGCAGCCGGACTAGCGGGAGTCCGGATGAGCAGTTCTTC. This gives the protein CASSRTSGSPDEQFF. The J gene is TRBJ2-1, the V gene TRBV7-6; 13 bases are a match to TRBD2. CDR1 and CDR2 (germline): SGHVS, FNYEAQ. Trimming took 5 bases from V and 8 from J; bases not matched to a gene: 6. CDR3 size: 15 residues.

The gene calls are TRBV12-3 or TRBV12-4 and TRBJ2-7; D is undetermined. The germline V and J ends were trimmed by 6 bases and 4 bases, with 13 bases remaining between them. The CDR3 extends over 13 amino acids. The CDR3, as DNA: TGTGCCAGCAGCGGAGACACTCAGTACGAGCAGTACTTC. Protein sequence: CASSGDTQYEQYF.

The chain employs TRBV28 and TRBJ1-5, with D unresolved. The CDR3 runs 19 residues. V was cut by 7 bases and J by 6 bases, with 31 bases left in between. In germline, CDR1 is MDHEN, CDR2 SYDVKM. CDR3: CASTSGRADWGLRTQPQHF. CDR3 sequence (DNA): TGTGCCAGCACCTCCGGAAGGGCGGATTGGGGTTTGCGAACTCAGCCCCAGCATTTT.

This clonotype was seen ten or more times. The rearrangement uses TRBV7-2 and TRBJ1-5, with 11 nucleotides matching TRBD1. Germline V lookup: CDR1 SGHTA, CDR2 FQGNSA. With 5 bases clipped from V and 8 bases from J, the junction kept 8 bases outside the gene matches. The CDR3 loop spans 15 amino acids. CDR3 in amino acids: CASSDGQGAREPQHF. The CDR3 DNA is TGTGCCAGCAGCGACGGACAGGGGGCAAGGGAGCCCCAGCATTTT.

This clonotype was detected a few times. The V call is TRBV14, the J call TRBJ2-1; TRBD2 agrees at 11 bases. The trim removed 4 bases at V and 4 bases at J, leaving 6 bases unmatched. CDR3 length: 16 residues. CDR1 is SGHDN and CDR2 is FVKESK in the germline V gene. CDR3 sequence: CASSPLAGGFYNEQFF. The CDR3 DNA reads TGTGCCAGCAGCCCTCTAGCGGGAGGATTTTACAATGAGCAGTTCTTC.

V usage is TRBV7-9 and J usage is TRBJ2-3; 7 nucleotides agree with TRBD1. Germline V gene sequence: CDR1 SEHNR, CDR2 FQNEAQ (reference sequence). V lost 4 bases, J lost 2 bases, and 6 bases stayed unmatched. The length of the CDR3 is 15 residues. CDR3 in amino acids: CASSSDRRPTDTQYF. For the CDR3, the DNA is TGTGCCAGCAGCTCGGACAGGAGGCCCACAGATACGCAGTATTTT.

The rearrangement uses TRBV6-2 or TRBV6-3 and TRBJ2-7; TRBD2 might be the D (6 bases). Germline CDR1 MNHEY, CDR2 SVGEGT. Trimming stripped 7 bases from V and 3 bases from J, with 16 bases between. The length of the CDR3 is 14 residues. CDR3 nucleotides: TGTGCCAGCATATCACGGGACTCGTACTACGAGCAGTACTTC. This codes for CASISRDSYYEQYF.

The rearrangement joins TRBV20-1 to TRBJ2-1, with D possibly TRBD2 on 5 matching bases. The germline CDR1 and CDR2 sequences are DFQATT and SNEGSKA (reference sequence). CDR3 length: 18 amino acids. The V end was cut by 1 base, the J end by 0 bases, with 19 bases between. CDR3 protein: CSARGELVGARSYNEQFF. In nucleotides, the CDR3 is TGCAGTGCTAGAGGGGAGCTTGTAGGAGCTCGCTCCTACAATGAGCAGTTCTTC.

This clonotype was observed a few times. The chain uses TRBV10-1 and TRBJ2-1; D is ambiguous. Germline V CDR1 and CDR2: WNHNN, SYGVQD (reference sequence). The length of the CDR3 is 13 residues. V lost 0 bases and J lost 10, with 10 bases in between. CDR3 in amino acids: CASSESYVGEQFF. Written as DNA, the CDR3 is TGCGCCAGCAGTGAGTCGTATGTAGGAGAGCAGTTCTTC.

This clonotype was recorded a few times. This chain links TRBV4-3 with TRBJ2-4; D may be TRBD1 or TRBD2 (5 bases each). The germline CDR1 and CDR2 sequences are LGHNA and YSLEER. The V and J ends lost 0 bases and 4 bases respectively, with 13 bases between them. The CDR3 extends over 16 amino acids. CDR3 coding DNA: TGCGCCAGCAGCCAAGATGTATCCGGGGCAAAAAACATTCAGTACTTC. As protein: CASSQDVSGAKNIQYF.

This clonotype was counted between two and nine times. The chain employs TRBV29-1 and TRBJ2-2; D remains unclear. The CDR3 has 15 residues. The germline CDR1 and CDR2 sequences are SQVTM and ANQGSEA. The V gene lost 7 bases and the J gene lost 1 base, with 16 bases spanning the gap. The CDR3 is CSATSGSGNTGELFF. CDR3 DNA: TGCAGCGCAACCTCCGGGTCAGGGAACACCGGGGAGCTGTTTTTT.

This clonotype was seen a handful of times. The genes are TRBV6-1 and TRBJ2-7; D possibly corresponds to TRBD1 (7 bases). Germline V gives CDR1 MNHNS, CDR2 SASEGT. CDR3 length equals 14 residues. Trimming took 4 bases from V and 2 from J, leaving 12 bases between them. CDR3 nucleotides: TGTGCCAGCAGTGCGGACAGGACTACCTACGAGCAGTACTTC. It translates to CASSADRTTYEQYF.

This clonotype was picked up a small number of times. The chain is built from TRBV5-5 and TRBJ2-3, with D possibly being TRBD2 (7 bases). The CDR3 length is 15 residues. CDR1 is SGHKS, CDR2 YYEKEE, per germline (reference sequence). V lost 4 bases to trimming and J lost 0 bases, with 12 bases between them. CDR3 coding DNA: TGTGCCAGCAGCAGGGGGGGCGGGAGCACAGATACGCAGTATTTT. This codes for CASSRGGGSTDTQYF.